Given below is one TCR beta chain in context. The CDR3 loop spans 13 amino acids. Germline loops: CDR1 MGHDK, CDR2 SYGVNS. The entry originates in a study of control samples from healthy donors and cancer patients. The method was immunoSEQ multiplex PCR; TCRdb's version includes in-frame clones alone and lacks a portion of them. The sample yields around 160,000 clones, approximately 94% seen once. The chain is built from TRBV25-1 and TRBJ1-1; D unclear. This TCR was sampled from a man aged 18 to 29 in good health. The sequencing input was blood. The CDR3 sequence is CVTKPRGGTEAFF. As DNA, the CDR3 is TGTGTTACCAAGCCGCGAGGAGGCACTGAAGCTTTCTTT.